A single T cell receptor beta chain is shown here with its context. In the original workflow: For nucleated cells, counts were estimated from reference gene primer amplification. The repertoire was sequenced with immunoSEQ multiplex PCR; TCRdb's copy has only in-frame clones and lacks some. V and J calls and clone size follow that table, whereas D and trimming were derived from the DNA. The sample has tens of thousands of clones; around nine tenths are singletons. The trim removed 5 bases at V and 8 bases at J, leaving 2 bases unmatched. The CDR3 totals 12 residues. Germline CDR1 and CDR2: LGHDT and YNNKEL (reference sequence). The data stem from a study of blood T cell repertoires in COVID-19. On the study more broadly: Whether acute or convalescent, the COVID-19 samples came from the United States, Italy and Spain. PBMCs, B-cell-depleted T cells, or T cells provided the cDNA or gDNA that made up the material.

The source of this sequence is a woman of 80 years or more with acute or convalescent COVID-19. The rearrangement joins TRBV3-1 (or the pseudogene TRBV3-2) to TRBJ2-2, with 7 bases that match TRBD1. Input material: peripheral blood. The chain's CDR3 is CASSTGVGELFF. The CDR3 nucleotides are TGTGCCAGCAGCACAGGGGTAGGGGAGCTGTTTTTT.